The T cell receptor (beta chain) under discussion was sequenced for a study of control samples from healthy donors and cancer patients. Some clones are missing from TCRdb's copy, which holds only in-frame ones; the method was immunoSEQ multiplex PCR. The sample includes about 51,000 clones, roughly 90% of them seen just once. Trimming shortened V by 8 bases and J by 1 base, and 25 bases separated the two germline ends. This CDR3 spans 18 amino acids. Per germline, CDR1 SEHNR and CDR2 FQNEAQ (reference sequence). The clonotype comes from a middle-aged man with colorectal cancer. This rearrangement joins TRBV7-9 to TRBJ2-3, with a weak D call TRBD1 (5 bases). The source material was PBMCs. The DNA of the CDR3 is TGTGCCAGCGGCACCCTCTCACGAAGGGGCCTACGCACAGATACGCAGTATTTT. It is translated as CASGTLSRRGLRTDTQYF.